The present TCR beta chain was sequenced within a study of T cell repertoires in cytomegalovirus infection. With respect to this clonotype: Its matching antigen is unknown.

TCRdb fed the reads into MiXCR, producing one record per CDR3 protein. The sample holds 100,000 to 120,000 distinct CDR3 sequences; more than 30% are singletons and the top ten take 40% to 45%. The germline V gene has CDR1 SGHTA and CDR2 FQGTGA. The CDR3 runs to 15 residues. Trimming at V came to 0 bases and at J to 5 bases, leaving 6 bases not matched to a gene. Sequencing was performed on CD8+ T cells from cultured PBMCs, taken from culture after CMV antigen stimulation. The gene calls are TRBV7-3 and TRBJ2-5; 7 bases fit TRBD1. The receptor comes from a human donor in good health (CMV status not recorded). Some clones in this sample may be carry-over from other donors' samples. For the CDR3, the DNA is TGTGCCAGCAGCTTAACAGGGGGCTCGGGGGAGACCCAGTACTTC. It is translated as CASSLTGGSGETQYF.